This T cell receptor (beta chain) was retrieved from a study of blood T cell repertoires in COVID-19 (dated by TCRdb to 2020 to 2022). Describing the broader study: Samples from collaborators originated in the United States, Italy and Spain and spanned both the acute and convalescent phases of COVID-19. Subjects who had been exposed to COVID-19, were actively infected with it, or had recovered from it provided the deeply sampled blood TCRbeta repertoires that made up the dataset. A de-identified subject ID, COVID-19 status, age in years and sex were almost always included in the sample metadata. The prospective study material was composed of cDNA or gDNA derived from T cells, B-cell-depleted T cells, or PBMCs. The samples were drawn from the first 160 participants of the ongoing ImmuneRACE study and from more than 1,000 subjects provided by 6 global collaborators. Where HLA class I and class II types were available, the types were taken from metadata supplied by the sample provider, not from assay-based typing. The repertoires were made available in a free public database intended to serve as a resource for research on the immune response to SARS-CoV-2. Broad study findings and their caveats: The amount of clinical and demographic metadata varied by source and participant and was provided uncurated.

This clone was seen only once. What antigen it recognizes has not been identified. It has no much larger one-base neighbor in the sample; base qualities were not kept. The immunoSEQ Assay, a bias-controlled multiplex PCR, was used to amplify TCRbeta CDR3 regions from genomic DNA. The paper's processing steps were these. Nucleated cell counts per sample were estimated from amplification of reference gene primers within the assay. Sequence reads were collapsed and filtered to measure the absolute abundance of every unique TCRbeta CDR3 rearrangement. For each sample, productive Simpson clonality was calculated as the square root of Simpson's diversity index across productive rearrangements. TCRdb carries this immuneACCESS record with in-frame sequences only. Its versions omit some clonotypes, under half of them owing to an unresolved V gene in the studies checked, with the rest unexplained. V and J calls and clone size are copied from that table; D and trimming were computed from the DNA. The sample table lists more than 95,000 clones, more than 85% of them with a count of one. Under 8% of the sample goes to the ten largest clones.

Collaborating institutions collected whole blood in K2EDTA tubes following their own protocols. For TCRbeta analysis, collaborators shipped samples in one of three forms: frozen whole blood, isolated PBMCs, or DNA extracted from either of those sample types. In the germline V gene (reference sequence), CDR1 corresponds to LNHDA and CDR2 to SQIVND. The CDR3 goes from the cysteine to the phenylalanine over 15 residues. Only the CDR3 region is kept as DNA, spanning 45 bases read in frame from base 1. Trimming accounts for 4 bases at V and 11 bases at J, while the number of junction bases matched to no gene is 16.

This chain joins TRBV19 to TRBJ1-1, with TRBD1 matching 7 junction bases. This TCR was sampled from a human donor in a cohort sampled during active COVID-19. The sample taken for sequencing was peripheral blood. The DNA reads as follows: TGTGCCAGTAGTACCTGGGACAGAATGGACCCTGGTGCTTTCTTT. Translation gives CASSTWDRMDPGAFF.